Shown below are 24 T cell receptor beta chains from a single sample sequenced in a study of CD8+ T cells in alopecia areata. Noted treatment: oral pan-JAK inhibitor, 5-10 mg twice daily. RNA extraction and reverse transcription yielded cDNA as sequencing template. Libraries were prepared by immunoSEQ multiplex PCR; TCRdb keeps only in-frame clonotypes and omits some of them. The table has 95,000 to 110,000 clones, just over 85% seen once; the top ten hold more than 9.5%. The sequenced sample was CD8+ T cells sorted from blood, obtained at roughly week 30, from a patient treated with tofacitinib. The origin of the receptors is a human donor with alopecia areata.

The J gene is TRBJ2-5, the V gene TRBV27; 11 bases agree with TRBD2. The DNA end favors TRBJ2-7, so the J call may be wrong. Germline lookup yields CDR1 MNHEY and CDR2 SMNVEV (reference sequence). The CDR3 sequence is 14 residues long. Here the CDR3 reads CASSSSSGRYEQYF. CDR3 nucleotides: TGTGCCAGCAGTTCGTCTAGCGGGAGGTACGAGCAGTACTTC.

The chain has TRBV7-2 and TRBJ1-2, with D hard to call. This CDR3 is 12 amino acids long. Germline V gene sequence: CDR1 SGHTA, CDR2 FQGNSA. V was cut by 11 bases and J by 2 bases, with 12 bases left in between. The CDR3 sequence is CALLAGNYGYTF. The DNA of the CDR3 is TGTGCCCTTTTGGCAGGAAACTATGGCTACACCTTC.

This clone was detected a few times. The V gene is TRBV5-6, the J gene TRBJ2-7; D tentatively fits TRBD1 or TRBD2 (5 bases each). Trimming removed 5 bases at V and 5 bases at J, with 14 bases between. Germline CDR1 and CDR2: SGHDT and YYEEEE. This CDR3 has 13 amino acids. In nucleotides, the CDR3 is TGTGCCAGCAGTCCCCGGGACGGCAACGAGCAGTACTTC. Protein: CASSPRDGNEQYF.

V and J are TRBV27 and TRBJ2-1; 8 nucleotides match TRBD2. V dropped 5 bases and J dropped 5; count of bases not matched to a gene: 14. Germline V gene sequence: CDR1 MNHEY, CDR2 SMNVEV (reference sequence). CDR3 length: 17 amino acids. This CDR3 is CASSPQTGGVSDNEQFF. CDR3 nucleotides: TGTGCCAGCAGTCCACAAACGGGGGGGGTTTCAGACAATGAGCAGTTCTTC.

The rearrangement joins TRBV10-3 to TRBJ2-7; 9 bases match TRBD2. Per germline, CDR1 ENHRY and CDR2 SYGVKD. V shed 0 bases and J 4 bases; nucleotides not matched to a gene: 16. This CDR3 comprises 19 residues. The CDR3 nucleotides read TGTGCCATCAGTGAGTCGACAGTAGCGGGAGAGCTTAGCCTTTACGAGCAGTACTTC. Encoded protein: CAISESTVAGELSLYEQYF.

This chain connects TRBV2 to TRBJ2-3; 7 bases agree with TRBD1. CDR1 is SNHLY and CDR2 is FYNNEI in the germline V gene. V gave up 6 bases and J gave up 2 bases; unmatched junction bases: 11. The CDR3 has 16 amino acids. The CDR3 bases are TGTGCCAGCAGCGGGCAACGGGACAGAGACACAGATACGCAGTATTTT. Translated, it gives CASSGQRDRDTDTQYF.

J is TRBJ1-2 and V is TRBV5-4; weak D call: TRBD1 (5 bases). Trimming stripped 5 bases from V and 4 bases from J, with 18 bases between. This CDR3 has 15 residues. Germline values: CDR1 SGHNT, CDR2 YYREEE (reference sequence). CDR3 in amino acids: CASSSKLTEIYGYTF. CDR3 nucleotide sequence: TGTGCCAGCAGTTCGAAGCTGACAGAAATCTATGGCTACACCTTC.

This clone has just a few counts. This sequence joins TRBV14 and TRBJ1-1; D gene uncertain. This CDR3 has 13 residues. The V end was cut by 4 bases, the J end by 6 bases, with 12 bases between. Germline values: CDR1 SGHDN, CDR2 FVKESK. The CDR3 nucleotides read TGTGCCAGCAGCCGGGATTCCTTGGCTGAAGCTTTCTTT. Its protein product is CASSRDSLAEAFF. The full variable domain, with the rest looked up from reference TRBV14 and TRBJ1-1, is EAGVTQFPSHSVIEKGQTVTLRCDPISGHDNLYWYRRVMGKEIKFLLHFVKESKQDESGMPNNRFLAERTGGTYSTLKVQPAELEDSGVYFCASSRDSLAEAFFGQGTRLTVV.

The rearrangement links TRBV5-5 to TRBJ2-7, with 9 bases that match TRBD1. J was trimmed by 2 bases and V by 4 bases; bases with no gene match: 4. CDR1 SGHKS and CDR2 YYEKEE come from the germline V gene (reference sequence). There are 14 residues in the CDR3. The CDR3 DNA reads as TGTGCCAGCAGCATCTGGACAGGGGCCTACGAGCAGTACTTC. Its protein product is CASSIWTGAYEQYF.

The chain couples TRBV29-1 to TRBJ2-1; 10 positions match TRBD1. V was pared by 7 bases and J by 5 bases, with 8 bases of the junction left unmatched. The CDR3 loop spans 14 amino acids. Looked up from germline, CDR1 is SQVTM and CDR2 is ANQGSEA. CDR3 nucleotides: TGCAGCGCTTCCGGGACAGGGGTCAACAATGAGCAGTTCTTC. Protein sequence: CSASGTGVNNEQFF.

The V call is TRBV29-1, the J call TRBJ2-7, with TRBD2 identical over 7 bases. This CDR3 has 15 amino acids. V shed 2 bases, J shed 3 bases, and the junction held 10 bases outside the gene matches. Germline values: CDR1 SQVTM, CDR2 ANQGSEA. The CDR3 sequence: CSVESRQGGGYEQYF. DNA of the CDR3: TGCAGCGTTGAATCGCGGCAGGGCGGGGGCTACGAGCAGTACTTC.

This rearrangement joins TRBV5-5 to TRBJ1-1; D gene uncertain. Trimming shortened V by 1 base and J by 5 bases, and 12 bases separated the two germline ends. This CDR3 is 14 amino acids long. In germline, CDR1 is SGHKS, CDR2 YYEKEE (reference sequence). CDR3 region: CASSLRAILTEAFF. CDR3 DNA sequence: TGTGCCAGCAGCTTGAGAGCCATTCTAACTGAAGCTTTCTTT.

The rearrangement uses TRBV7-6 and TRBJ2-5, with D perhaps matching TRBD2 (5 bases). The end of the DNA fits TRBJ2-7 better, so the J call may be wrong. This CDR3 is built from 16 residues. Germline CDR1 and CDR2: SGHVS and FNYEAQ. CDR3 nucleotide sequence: TGTGCCAGCAGCTTCGGGCTTAGAGCGGAGTCCTACGAGCAGTACTTC. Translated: CASSFGLRAESYEQYF.

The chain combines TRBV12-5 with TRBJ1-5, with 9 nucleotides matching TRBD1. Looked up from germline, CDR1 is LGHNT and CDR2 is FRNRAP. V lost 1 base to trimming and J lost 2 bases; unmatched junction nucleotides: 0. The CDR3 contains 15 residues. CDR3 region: CASGLGDRGNQPQHF. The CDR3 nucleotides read TGTGCTAGTGGTTTGGGGGACAGGGGCAATCAGCCCCAGCATTTT.

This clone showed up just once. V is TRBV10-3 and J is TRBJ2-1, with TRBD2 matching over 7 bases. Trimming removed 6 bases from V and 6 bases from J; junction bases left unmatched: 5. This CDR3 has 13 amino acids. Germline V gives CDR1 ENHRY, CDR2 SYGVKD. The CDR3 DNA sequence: TGTGCCATCAGGGGAAGCGGGGCCAATGAGCAGTTCTTC. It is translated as CAIRGSGANEQFF.

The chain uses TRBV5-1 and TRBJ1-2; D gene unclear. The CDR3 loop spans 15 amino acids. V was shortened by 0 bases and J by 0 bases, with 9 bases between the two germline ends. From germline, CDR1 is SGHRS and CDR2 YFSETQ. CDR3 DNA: TGCGCCAGCAGCTTGGAGCGTGGCGCTAACTATGGCTACACCTTC. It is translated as CASSLERGANYGYTF.

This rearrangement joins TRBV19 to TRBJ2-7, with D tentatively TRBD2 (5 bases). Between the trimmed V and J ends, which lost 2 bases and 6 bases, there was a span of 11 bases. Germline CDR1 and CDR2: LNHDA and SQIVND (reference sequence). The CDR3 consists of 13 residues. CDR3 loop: CASSITDYSEQYF. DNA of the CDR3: TGTGCCAGTAGTATAACCGACTATTCCGAGCAGTACTTC.

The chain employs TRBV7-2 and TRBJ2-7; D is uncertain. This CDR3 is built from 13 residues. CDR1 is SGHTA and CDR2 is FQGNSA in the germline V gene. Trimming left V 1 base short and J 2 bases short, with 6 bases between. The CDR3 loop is CASSLGFTYEQYF. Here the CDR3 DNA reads TGTGCCAGCAGCTTAGGTTTCACCTACGAGCAGTACTTC.

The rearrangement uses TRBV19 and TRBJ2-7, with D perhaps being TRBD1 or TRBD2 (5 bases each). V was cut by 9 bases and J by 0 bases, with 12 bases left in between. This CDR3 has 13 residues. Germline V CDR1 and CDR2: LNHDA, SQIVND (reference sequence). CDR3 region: CASSGTDSYEQYF. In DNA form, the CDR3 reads TGTGCCAGCTCCGGGACGGACTCCTACGAGCAGTACTTC.

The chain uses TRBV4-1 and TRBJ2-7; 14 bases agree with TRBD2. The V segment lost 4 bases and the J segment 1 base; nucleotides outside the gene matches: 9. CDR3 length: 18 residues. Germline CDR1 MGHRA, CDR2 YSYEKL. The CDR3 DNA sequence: TGCGCCAGCAGCCTAATCCCGGGACTAGCGGGGGCATCCTACGAGCAGTACTTC. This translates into CASSLIPGLAGASYEQYF.

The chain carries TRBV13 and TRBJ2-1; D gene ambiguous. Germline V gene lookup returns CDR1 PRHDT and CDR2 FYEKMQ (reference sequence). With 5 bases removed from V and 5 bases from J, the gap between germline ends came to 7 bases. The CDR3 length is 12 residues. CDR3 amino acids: CASSAMNNEQFF. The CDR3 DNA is TGTGCCAGCAGCGCGATGAACAATGAGCAGTTCTTC. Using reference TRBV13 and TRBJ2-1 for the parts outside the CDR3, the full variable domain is AAGVIQSPRHLIKEKRETATLKCYPIPRHDTVYWYQQGPGQDPQFLISFYEKMQSDKGSIPDRFSAQQFSDYHSELNMSSLELGDSALYFCASSAMNNEQFFGPGTRLTVL.

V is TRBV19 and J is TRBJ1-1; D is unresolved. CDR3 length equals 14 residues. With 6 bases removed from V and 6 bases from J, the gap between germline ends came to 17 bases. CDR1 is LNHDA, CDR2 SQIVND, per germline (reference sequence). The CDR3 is CASSVDGLLAEAFF. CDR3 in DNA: TGTGCCAGTAGCGTGGACGGGCTGTTAGCTGAAGCTTTCTTT. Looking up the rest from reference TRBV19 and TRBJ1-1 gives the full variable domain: DGGITQSPKYLFRKEGQNVTLSCEQNLNHDAMYWYRQDPGQGLRLIYYSQIVNDFQKGDIAEGYSVSREKKESFPLTVTSAQKNPTAFYLCASSVDGLLAEAFFGQGTRLTVV.

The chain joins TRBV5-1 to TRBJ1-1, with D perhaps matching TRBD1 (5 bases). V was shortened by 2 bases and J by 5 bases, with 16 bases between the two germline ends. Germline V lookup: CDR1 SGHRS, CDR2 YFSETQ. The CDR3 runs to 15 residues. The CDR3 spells CASSLTGVGETEAFF. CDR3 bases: TGCGCCAGCAGCTTAACCGGGGTGGGGGAGACTGAAGCTTTCTTT. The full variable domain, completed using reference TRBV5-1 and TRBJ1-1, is KAGVTQTPRYLIKTRGQQVTLSCSPISGHRSVSWYQQTPGQGLQFLFEYFSETQRNKGNFPGRFSGRQFSNSRSEMNVSTLELGDSALYLCASSLTGVGETEAFFGQGTRLTVV.

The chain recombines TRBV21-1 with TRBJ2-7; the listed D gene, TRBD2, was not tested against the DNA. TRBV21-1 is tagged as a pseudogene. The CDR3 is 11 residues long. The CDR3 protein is CASMTSYEQYF. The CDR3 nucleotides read TGTGCCAGCATGACTAGCTACGAGCAGTACTTC.